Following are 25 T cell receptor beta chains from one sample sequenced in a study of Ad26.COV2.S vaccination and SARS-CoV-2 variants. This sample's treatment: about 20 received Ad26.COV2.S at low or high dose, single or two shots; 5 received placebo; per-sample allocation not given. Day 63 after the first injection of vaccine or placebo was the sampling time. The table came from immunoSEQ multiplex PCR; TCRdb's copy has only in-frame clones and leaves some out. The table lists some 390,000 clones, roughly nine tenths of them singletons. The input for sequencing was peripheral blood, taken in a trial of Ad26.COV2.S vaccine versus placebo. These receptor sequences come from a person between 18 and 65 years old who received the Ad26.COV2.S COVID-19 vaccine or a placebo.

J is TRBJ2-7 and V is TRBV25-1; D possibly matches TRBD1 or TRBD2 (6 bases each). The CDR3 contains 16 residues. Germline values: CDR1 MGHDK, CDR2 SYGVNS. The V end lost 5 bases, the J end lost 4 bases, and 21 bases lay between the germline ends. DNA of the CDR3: TGTGCCAGCAGTACCTGGGGCCACGGGGGCAGGTACGAGCAGTACTTC. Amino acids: CASSTWGHGGRYEQYF.

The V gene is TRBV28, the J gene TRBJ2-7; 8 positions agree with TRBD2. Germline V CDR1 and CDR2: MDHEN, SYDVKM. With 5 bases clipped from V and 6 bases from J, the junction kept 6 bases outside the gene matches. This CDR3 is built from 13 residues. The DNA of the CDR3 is TGTGCCAGCAGTCTCGGGGGGGCCATCGAGCAGTACTTC. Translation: CASSLGGAIEQYF.

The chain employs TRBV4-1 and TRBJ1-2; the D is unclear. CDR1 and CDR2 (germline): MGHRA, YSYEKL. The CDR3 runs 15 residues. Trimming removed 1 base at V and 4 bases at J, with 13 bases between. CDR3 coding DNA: TGCGCCAGCAGCCAAGCTTTATCGACCTTCTATGGCTACACCTTC. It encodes CASSQALSTFYGYTF.

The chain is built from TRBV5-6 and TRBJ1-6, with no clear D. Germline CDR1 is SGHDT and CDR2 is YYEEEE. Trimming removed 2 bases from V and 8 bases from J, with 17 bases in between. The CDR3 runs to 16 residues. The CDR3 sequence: CASSFSGAGGYSPLHF. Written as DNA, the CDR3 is TGTGCCAGCAGCTTCTCCGGAGCAGGCGGTTATTCACCCCTCCACTTT.

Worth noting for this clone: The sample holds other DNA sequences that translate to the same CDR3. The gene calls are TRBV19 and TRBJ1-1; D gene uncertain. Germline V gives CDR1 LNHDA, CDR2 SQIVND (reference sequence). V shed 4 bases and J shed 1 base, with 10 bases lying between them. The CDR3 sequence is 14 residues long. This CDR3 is CASSTRESNTEAFF. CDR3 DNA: TGTGCCAGTAGTACCCGGGAATCGAACACTGAAGCTTTCTTT.

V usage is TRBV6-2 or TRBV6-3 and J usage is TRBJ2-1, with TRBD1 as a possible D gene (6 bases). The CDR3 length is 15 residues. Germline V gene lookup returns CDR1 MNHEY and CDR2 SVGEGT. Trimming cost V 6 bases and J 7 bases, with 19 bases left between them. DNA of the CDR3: TGTGCCAGCAGCCCTGACAGGACTCGCGGGAATGAGCAGTTCTTC. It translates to CASSPDRTRGNEQFF.

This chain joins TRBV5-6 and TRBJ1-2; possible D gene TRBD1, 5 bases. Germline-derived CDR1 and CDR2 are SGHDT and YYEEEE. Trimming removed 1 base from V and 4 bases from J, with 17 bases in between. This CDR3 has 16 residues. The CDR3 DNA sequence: TGTGCCAGCAGCTTGAGGCGGACAAAAGGAGGCTATGGCTACACCTTC. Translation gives CASSLRRTKGGYGYTF.

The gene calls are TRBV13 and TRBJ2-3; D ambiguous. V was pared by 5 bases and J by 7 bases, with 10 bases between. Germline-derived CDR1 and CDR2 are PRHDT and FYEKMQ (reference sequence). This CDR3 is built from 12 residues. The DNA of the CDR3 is TGTGCCAGCAGCCTCCCAGGAAATACGCAGTATTTT. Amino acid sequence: CASSLPGNTQYF.

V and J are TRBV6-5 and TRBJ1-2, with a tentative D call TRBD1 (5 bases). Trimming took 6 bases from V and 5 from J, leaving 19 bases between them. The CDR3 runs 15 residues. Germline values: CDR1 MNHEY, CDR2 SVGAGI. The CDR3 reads CASRPPREGRYGYTF. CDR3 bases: TGTGCCAGCAGGCCCCCTAGGGAGGGACGGTATGGCTACACCTTC.

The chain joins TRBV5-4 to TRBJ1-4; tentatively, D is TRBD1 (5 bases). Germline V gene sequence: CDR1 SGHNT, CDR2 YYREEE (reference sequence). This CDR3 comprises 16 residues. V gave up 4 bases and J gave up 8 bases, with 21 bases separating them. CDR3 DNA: TGTGCCAGCAGCCCGGGGGGGTTTCGTGTAGGCGAAAAACTGTTTTTT. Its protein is CASSPGGFRVGEKLFF.

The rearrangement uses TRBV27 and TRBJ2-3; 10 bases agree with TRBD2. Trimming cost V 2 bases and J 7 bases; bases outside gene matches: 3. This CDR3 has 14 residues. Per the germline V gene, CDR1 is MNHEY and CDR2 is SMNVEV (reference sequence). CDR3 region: CASSLERGGNTQYF. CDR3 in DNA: TGTGCCAGCAGTTTAGAGCGGGGGGGAAATACGCAGTATTTT.

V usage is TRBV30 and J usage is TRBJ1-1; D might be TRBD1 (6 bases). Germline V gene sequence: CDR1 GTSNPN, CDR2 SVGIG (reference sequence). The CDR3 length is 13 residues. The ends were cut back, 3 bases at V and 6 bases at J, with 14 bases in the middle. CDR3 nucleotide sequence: TGTGCCTGGAGGACACAGGGTTTGTCTGAAGCTTTCTTT. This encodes CAWRTQGLSEAFF.

The CDR3 sequence is CASSYSRLQGENFYGYTF. In DNA form, the CDR3 reads TGTGCCAGCAGTTACTCGAGATTACAGGGTGAAAACTTCTATGGCTACACCTTC. The chain uses TRBV6-2 or TRBV6-3 and TRBJ1-2; possibly TRBD1 for D (6 bases). This CDR3 region has 18 residues. V lost 0 bases to trimming and J lost 4 bases, with 21 bases between them. Germline CDR1 reads MNHEY; CDR2 reads SVGEGT.

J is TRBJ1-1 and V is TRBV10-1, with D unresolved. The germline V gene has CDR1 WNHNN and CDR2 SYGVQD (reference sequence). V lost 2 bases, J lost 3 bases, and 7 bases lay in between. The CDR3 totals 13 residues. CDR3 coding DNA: TGCGCCAGCAGTGAGGGCCGGGACACTGAAGCTTTCTTT. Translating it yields CASSEGRDTEAFF.

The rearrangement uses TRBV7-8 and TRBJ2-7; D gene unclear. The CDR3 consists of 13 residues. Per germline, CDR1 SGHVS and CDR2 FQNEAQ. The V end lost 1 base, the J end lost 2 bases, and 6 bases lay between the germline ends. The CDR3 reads CASSLDSTYEQYF. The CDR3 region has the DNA TGTGCCAGCAGCTTAGACAGCACCTACGAGCAGTACTTC. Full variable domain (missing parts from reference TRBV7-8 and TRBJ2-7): GAGVSQSPRYKVAKRGQDVALRCDPISGHVSLFWYQQALGQGPEFLTYFQNEAQLDKSGLPSDRFFAERPEGSVSTLKIQRTQQEDSAVYLCASSLDSTYEQYFGPGTRLTVT.

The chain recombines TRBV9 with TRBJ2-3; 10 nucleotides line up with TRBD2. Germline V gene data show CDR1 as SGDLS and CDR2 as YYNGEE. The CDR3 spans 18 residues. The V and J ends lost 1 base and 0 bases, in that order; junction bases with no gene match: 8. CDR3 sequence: CASSVTFLAGASTDTQYF. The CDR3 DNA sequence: TGTGCCAGCAGCGTAACCTTCCTAGCGGGGGCTAGCACAGATACGCAGTATTTT.

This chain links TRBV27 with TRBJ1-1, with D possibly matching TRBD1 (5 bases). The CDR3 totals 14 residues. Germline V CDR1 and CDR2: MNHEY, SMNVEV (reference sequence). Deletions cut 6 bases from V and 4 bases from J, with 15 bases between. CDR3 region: CASRLAGLSTEAFF. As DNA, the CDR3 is TGTGCCAGCAGGCTCGCAGGGTTGTCCACTGAAGCTTTCTTT.

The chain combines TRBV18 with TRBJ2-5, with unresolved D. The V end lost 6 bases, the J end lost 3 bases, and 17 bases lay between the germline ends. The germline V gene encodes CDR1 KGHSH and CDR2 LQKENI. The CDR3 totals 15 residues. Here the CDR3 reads CASSPGLGTEETQYF. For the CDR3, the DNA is TGTGCCAGCTCGCCCGGCCTGGGAACCGAAGAGACCCAGTACTTC.

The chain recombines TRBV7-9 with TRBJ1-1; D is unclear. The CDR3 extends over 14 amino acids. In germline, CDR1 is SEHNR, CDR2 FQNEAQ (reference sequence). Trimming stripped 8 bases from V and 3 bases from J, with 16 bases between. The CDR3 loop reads CASLSLETDTEAFF. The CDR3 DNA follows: TGTGCCAGCTTAAGTCTGGAAACGGACACTGAAGCTTTCTTT.

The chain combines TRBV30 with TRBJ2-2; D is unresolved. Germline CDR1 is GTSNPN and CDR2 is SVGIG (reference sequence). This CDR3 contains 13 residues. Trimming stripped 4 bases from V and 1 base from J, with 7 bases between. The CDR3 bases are TGTGCCTGGATGAAGGAGAACACCGGGGAGCTGTTTTTT. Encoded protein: CAWMKENTGELFF.

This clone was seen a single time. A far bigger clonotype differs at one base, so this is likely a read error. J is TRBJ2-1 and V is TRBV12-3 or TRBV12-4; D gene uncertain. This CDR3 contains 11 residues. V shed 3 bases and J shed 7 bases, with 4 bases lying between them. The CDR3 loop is CASSFGNEQFF. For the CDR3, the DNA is TGTGCCAGCAGTTTCGGGAATGAGCAGTTCTTC.

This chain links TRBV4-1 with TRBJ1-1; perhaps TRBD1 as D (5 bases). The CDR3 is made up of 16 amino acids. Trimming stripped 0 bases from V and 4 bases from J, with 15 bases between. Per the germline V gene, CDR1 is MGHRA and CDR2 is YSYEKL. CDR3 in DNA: TGCGCCAGCAGCCAAGATTTGGCAGCGAGGGGCACTGAAGCTTTCTTT. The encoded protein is CASSQDLAARGTEAFF.

CDR3 sequence reads: CASSLSNSNQPQHF. The CDR3 DNA reads as TGTGCCAGCAGCTTAAGTAATAGCAATCAGCCCCAGCATTTT. This chain connects TRBV7-9 to TRBJ1-5; the D is unclear. V lost 2 bases and J lost 0, with 5 bases in between. This CDR3 region has 14 residues. Germline CDR1 and CDR2: SEHNR and FQNEAQ (reference sequence).

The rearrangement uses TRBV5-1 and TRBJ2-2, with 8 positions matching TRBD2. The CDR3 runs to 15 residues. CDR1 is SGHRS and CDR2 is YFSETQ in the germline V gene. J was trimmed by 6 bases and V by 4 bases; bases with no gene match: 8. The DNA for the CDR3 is TGCGCCAGCAGCCCTTCCGGGACTAGGGCCGGGGAGCTGTTTTTT. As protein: CASSPSGTRAGELFF.

The CDR3 protein is CASSLKTTEAFF. In nucleotides, the CDR3 is TGTGCCAGTTCTCTAAAGACAACTGAAGCTTTCTTT. V is TRBV19 and J is TRBJ1-1; D unresolved. Trimming removed 8 bases at V and 5 bases at J, with 12 bases between. Germline V CDR1 and CDR2: LNHDA, SQIVND (reference sequence). The length of the CDR3 is 12 residues. The variable domain in full, with the rest retrieved from reference TRBV19 and TRBJ1-1, is DGGITQSPKYLFRKEGQNVTLSCEQNLNHDAMYWYRQDPGQGLRLIYYSQIVNDFQKGDIAEGYSVSREKKESFPLTVTSAQKNPTAFYLCASSLKTTEAFFGQGTRLTVV.